This is a list of T cell receptor beta chains from one sample in a study of T cell responses to AZD1222 COVID-19 vaccine. Profiling relied on immunoSEQ multiplex PCR, and the TCRdb table lists in-frame clones only, not all of them. Counted here are tens of thousands of clones, about 80% occurring once; the ten biggest clones make up over 13%. The sample in question was peripheral blood, obtained 28 days after the second AZD1222 dose. These receptors originate from an adult who received the AZD1222 COVID-19 vaccine. CDR3s include the opening cysteine and the closing phenylalanine or tryptophan. The order of the fields is D gene, V gene, J gene, clone size, CDR3 protein, CDR3 DNA. The D gene is left open where the match is weak. Where a row states a size, it is once, few, many or the class of an expanded clone; other rows omit it.

d_call: TRBD2
v_call: TRBV5-1
j_call: TRBJ2-1
clone_size: NA
cdr3_aa: CASSKTSGGSYNEQFF
cdr3_nt: TGCGCCAGCAGCAAGACTAGCGGGGGGTCGTACAATGAGCAGTTCTTC

d_call: TRBD1
v_call: TRBV18
j_call: TRBJ2-7
clone_size: NA
cdr3_aa: CASSPSDRAGPLDF
cdr3_nt: TGTGCCAGCTCACCTTCGGACAGGGCAGGGCCCTTGGACTTC

d_call: NA
v_call: TRBV20-1
j_call: TRBJ1-5
clone_size: NA
cdr3_aa: CSATGNQPQHF
cdr3_nt: TGCAGTGCTACAGGGAATCAGCCCCAGCATTTT

d_call: NA
v_call: TRBV14
j_call: TRBJ2-2
clone_size: NA
cdr3_aa: CASSPGGRDGELFF
cdr3_nt: TGTGCCAGCAGTCCGGGGGGCCGGGACGGGGAGCTGTTTTTT

d_call: TRBD1
v_call: TRBV9
j_call: TRBJ1-6
clone_size: NA
cdr3_aa: CASSANRDRSPLHF
cdr3_nt: TGTGCCAGCAGCGCAAACCGGGACAGGTCACCCCTCCACTTT

d_call: TRBD1
v_call: TRBV2
j_call: TRBJ2-1
clone_size: many
cdr3_aa: CASSDPGGDNEQFF
cdr3_nt: TGTGCCAGCAGTGACCCAGGGGGCGACAATGAGCAGTTCTTC

d_call: NA
v_call: TRBV7-3
j_call: TRBJ1-6
clone_size: NA
cdr3_aa: CASSLTGVGNSPLHF
cdr3_nt: TGTGCCAGCAGCTTAACGGGGGTGGGTAATTCACCCCTCCACTTT

d_call: TRBD2
v_call: TRBV5-6
j_call: TRBJ2-1
clone_size: NA
cdr3_aa: CASSAVSGTSSNEQFF
cdr3_nt: TGTGCCAGCAGCGCAGTATCCGGGACTAGCTCCAATGAGCAGTTCTTC

d_call: TRBD1
v_call: TRBV5-5
j_call: TRBJ1-4
clone_size: NA
cdr3_aa: CASSQSGQINEKLFF
cdr3_nt: TGTGCCAGCAGCCAATCGGGACAGATAAATGAAAAACTGTTTTTT

d_call: TRBD2
v_call: TRBV10-3
j_call: TRBJ2-7
clone_size: NA
cdr3_aa: CAISESSARIGSGDNYEQYF
cdr3_nt: TGTGCCATCAGTGAGTCTTCCGCCCGTATTGGGAGCGGGGATAACTACGAGCAGTACTTC

d_call: NA
v_call: TRBV28
j_call: TRBJ1-2
clone_size: NA
cdr3_aa: CALQGLSRGYTF
cdr3_nt: TGTGCCTTACAGGGTCTGTCCCGGGGCTACACCTTC

d_call: TRBD1
v_call: TRBV6-1
j_call: TRBJ1-6
clone_size: NA
cdr3_aa: CASSEEGQLRSPLHF
cdr3_nt: TGTGCCAGCAGTGAAGAGGGACAGTTGAGGTCACCCCTCCACTTT

d_call: NA
v_call: TRBV12-3/TRBV12-4
j_call: TRBJ2-4
clone_size: NA
cdr3_aa: CASSSGFDIQYF
cdr3_nt: TGTGCCAGCAGTTCAGGGTTCGACATTCAGTACTTC

d_call: TRBD1
v_call: TRBV10-1
j_call: TRBJ2-1
clone_size: NA
cdr3_aa: CASSESSSGGYNEQFF
cdr3_nt: TGCGCCAGCAGTGAGTCGAGCTCAGGGGGCTACAATGAGCAGTTCTTC

d_call: TRBD1
v_call: TRBV28
j_call: TRBJ2-3
clone_size: NA
cdr3_aa: CASSSPGQNTDTQYF
cdr3_nt: TGTGCCAGCAGTTCACCGGGACAGAACACAGATACGCAGTATTTT

d_call: TRBD1
v_call: TRBV29-1
j_call: TRBJ2-7
clone_size: NA
cdr3_aa: CSVDLGDRGDYEQYF
cdr3_nt: TGCAGCGTTGATCTCGGGGACAGGGGAGACTACGAGCAGTACTTC

d_call: NA
v_call: TRBV7-8
j_call: TRBJ1-6
clone_size: NA
cdr3_aa: CASSPKALEAQKRSPLHF
cdr3_nt: TGTGCCAGCAGCCCCAAGGCTTTAGAGGCCCAAAAGAGGTCACCCCTCCACTTT

d_call: NA
v_call: TRBV7-8
j_call: TRBJ2-1
clone_size: NA
cdr3_aa: CASSFSSVYNEQFF
cdr3_nt: TGTGCCAGCAGCTTCTCTTCTGTTTACAATGAGCAGTTCTTC

d_call: TRBD1
v_call: TRBV24-1
j_call: TRBJ2-1
clone_size: NA
cdr3_aa: CATSDSTGGSYNEQFF
cdr3_nt: TGTGCCACCAGTGATTCAACAGGGGGATCATACAATGAGCAGTTCTTC

d_call: NA
v_call: TRBV6-5
j_call: TRBJ1-1
clone_size: once
cdr3_aa: CASSYGQSNTEAFF
cdr3_nt: TGTGCCAGCAGTTACGGGCAGTCAAACACTGAAGCTTTCTTT

d_call: NA
v_call: TRBV2
j_call: TRBJ2-7
clone_size: once
cdr3_aa: CASGRRQASYEQYF
cdr3_nt: TGTGCCAGCGGTCGTCGTCAGGCCTCCTACGAGCAGTACTTC

d_call: TRBD1
v_call: TRBV29-1
j_call: TRBJ2-5
clone_size: NA
cdr3_aa: CSVEGTGYLPRWKTQYF
cdr3_nt: TGCAGCGTTGAGGGGACAGGGTACCTACCGCGGTGGAAGACCCAGTACTTC

d_call: NA
v_call: TRBV5-5
j_call: TRBJ1-5
clone_size: NA
cdr3_aa: CASSVSNLVNQPQHF
cdr3_nt: TGTGCCAGCAGCGTGTCAAACCTGGTCAATCAGCCCCAGCATTTT

d_call: NA
v_call: TRBV4-1
j_call: TRBJ1-5
clone_size: NA
cdr3_aa: CASSQRYNQPQHF
cdr3_nt: TGCGCCAGCAGCCAGCGTTACAATCAGCCCCAGCATTTT

d_call: NA
v_call: TRBV5-3
j_call: TRBJ2-3
clone_size: NA
cdr3_aa: CARSLDSNFTDTQYF
cdr3_nt: TGTGCCAGAAGCTTGGACTCCAATTTCACAGATACGCAGTATTTT

d_call: NA
v_call: TRBV19
j_call: TRBJ1-5
clone_size: few
cdr3_aa: CASSIWGGQPQHF
cdr3_nt: TGTGCCAGTAGTATTTGGGGGGGTCAGCCCCAGCATTTT

d_call: NA
v_call: TRBV28
j_call: TRBJ1-2
clone_size: NA
cdr3_aa: CASSLEIVQQGGYTF
cdr3_nt: TGTGCCAGCAGTTTAGAGATTGTCCAGCAAGGAGGCTACACCTTC

d_call: NA
v_call: TRBV6-4
j_call: TRBJ2-2
clone_size: NA
cdr3_aa: CASSDNLNTGELFF
cdr3_nt: TGTGCCAGCAGTGACAATCTGAACACCGGGGAGCTGTTTTTT

d_call: TRBD1
v_call: TRBV10-3
j_call: TRBJ1-5
clone_size: NA
cdr3_aa: CATRQGLNQPQHF
cdr3_nt: TGTGCCACCCGACAGGGCTTAAATCAGCCCCAGCATTTT

d_call: NA
v_call: TRBV28
j_call: TRBJ1-4
clone_size: NA
cdr3_aa: CASSLSLGLNEKLFF
cdr3_nt: TGTGCCAGCAGTTTATCCCTGGGTCTGAATGAAAAACTGTTTTTT

d_call: TRBD1
v_call: TRBV11-2
j_call: TRBJ2-7
clone_size: few
cdr3_aa: CASRLTQGRHEQYF
cdr3_nt: TGTGCCAGCAGGCTTACACAGGGGAGACACGAGCAGTACTTC

d_call: NA
v_call: TRBV6-5
j_call: TRBJ1-5
clone_size: NA
cdr3_aa: CASIRQVQPQHF
cdr3_nt: TGTGCCAGCATCAGACAGGTACAGCCCCAGCATTTT

d_call: TRBD1
v_call: TRBV30
j_call: TRBJ2-5
clone_size: NA
cdr3_aa: CAWIETGVKETQYF
cdr3_nt: TGTGCCTGGATAGAGACAGGGGTTAAAGAGACCCAGTACTTC

d_call: TRBD1
v_call: TRBV6-4
j_call: TRBJ2-2
clone_size: once
cdr3_aa: CASSAQPGQGLKETGELFF
cdr3_nt: TGTGCCAGCAGTGCCCAACCGGGACAGGGGCTAAAGGAGACCGGGGAGCTGTTTTTT

d_call: NA
v_call: TRBV5-8
j_call: TRBJ2-1
clone_size: few
cdr3_aa: CASSSTTDRYNEQFF
cdr3_nt: TGTGCCAGCAGCTCGACGACGGACAGATACAATGAGCAGTTCTTC

d_call: TRBD2
v_call: TRBV9
j_call: TRBJ2-1
clone_size: few
cdr3_aa: CASSRIAGGQFNEQFF
cdr3_nt: TGTGCCAGCAGCAGGATAGCGGGGGGGCAATTCAATGAGCAGTTCTTC

d_call: TRBD1
v_call: TRBV12-3/TRBV12-4
j_call: TRBJ1-2
clone_size: NA
cdr3_aa: CASSGQGARGYTF
cdr3_nt: TGTGCCAGCAGTGGACAGGGGGCGCGGGGCTACACCTTC

d_call: NA
v_call: TRBV5-8
j_call: TRBJ1-1
clone_size: few
cdr3_aa: CASSLAKNTEAFF
cdr3_nt: TGTGCCAGCAGCTTGGCTAAGAACACTGAAGCTTTCTTT

d_call: NA
v_call: TRBV5-1
j_call: TRBJ2-7
clone_size: NA
cdr3_aa: CASSQRAAGARLHYEQYF
cdr3_nt: TGCGCCAGCAGCCAGAGGGCCGCGGGGGCCCGCCTCCACTACGAGCAGTACTTC

d_call: TRBD1
v_call: TRBV5-1
j_call: TRBJ2-7
clone_size: NA
cdr3_aa: CASSLAGGQGYYEQYF
cdr3_nt: TGCGCCAGCAGCTTGGCCGGGGGACAGGGGTACTACGAGCAGTACTTC

d_call: NA
v_call: TRBV7-9
j_call: TRBJ2-7
clone_size: NA
cdr3_aa: CASTLDLSYEQYF
cdr3_nt: TGTGCCAGCACCTTGGACCTCTCCTACGAGCAGTACTTC

d_call: TRBD2
v_call: TRBV5-1
j_call: TRBJ2-3
clone_size: NA
cdr3_aa: CASDTGTSVSTDTQYF
cdr3_nt: TGCGCCAGTGATACCGGGACTAGTGTTAGCACAGATACGCAGTATTTT

d_call: NA
v_call: TRBV4-1
j_call: TRBJ1-5
clone_size: NA
cdr3_aa: CASSQDSWGNQPQHF
cdr3_nt: TGCGCCAGCAGCCAAGATAGTTGGGGAAATCAGCCCCAGCATTTT

d_call: TRBD2
v_call: TRBV30
j_call: TRBJ2-1
clone_size: NA
cdr3_aa: CAWTSGGRVIGNEQFF
cdr3_nt: TGTGCCTGGACTAGCGGGGGTAGAGTAATTGGCAATGAGCAGTTCTTC

d_call: NA
v_call: TRBV19
j_call: TRBJ1-4
clone_size: NA
cdr3_aa: CASRSGATNEKLFF
cdr3_nt: TGTGCCAGTAGGTCAGGGGCCACTAATGAAAAACTGTTTTTT

d_call: NA
v_call: TRBV24-1
j_call: TRBJ1-2
clone_size: NA
cdr3_aa: CATSDPSHTYGYTF
cdr3_nt: TGTGCCACCAGTGACCCGTCACATACCTATGGCTACACCTTC